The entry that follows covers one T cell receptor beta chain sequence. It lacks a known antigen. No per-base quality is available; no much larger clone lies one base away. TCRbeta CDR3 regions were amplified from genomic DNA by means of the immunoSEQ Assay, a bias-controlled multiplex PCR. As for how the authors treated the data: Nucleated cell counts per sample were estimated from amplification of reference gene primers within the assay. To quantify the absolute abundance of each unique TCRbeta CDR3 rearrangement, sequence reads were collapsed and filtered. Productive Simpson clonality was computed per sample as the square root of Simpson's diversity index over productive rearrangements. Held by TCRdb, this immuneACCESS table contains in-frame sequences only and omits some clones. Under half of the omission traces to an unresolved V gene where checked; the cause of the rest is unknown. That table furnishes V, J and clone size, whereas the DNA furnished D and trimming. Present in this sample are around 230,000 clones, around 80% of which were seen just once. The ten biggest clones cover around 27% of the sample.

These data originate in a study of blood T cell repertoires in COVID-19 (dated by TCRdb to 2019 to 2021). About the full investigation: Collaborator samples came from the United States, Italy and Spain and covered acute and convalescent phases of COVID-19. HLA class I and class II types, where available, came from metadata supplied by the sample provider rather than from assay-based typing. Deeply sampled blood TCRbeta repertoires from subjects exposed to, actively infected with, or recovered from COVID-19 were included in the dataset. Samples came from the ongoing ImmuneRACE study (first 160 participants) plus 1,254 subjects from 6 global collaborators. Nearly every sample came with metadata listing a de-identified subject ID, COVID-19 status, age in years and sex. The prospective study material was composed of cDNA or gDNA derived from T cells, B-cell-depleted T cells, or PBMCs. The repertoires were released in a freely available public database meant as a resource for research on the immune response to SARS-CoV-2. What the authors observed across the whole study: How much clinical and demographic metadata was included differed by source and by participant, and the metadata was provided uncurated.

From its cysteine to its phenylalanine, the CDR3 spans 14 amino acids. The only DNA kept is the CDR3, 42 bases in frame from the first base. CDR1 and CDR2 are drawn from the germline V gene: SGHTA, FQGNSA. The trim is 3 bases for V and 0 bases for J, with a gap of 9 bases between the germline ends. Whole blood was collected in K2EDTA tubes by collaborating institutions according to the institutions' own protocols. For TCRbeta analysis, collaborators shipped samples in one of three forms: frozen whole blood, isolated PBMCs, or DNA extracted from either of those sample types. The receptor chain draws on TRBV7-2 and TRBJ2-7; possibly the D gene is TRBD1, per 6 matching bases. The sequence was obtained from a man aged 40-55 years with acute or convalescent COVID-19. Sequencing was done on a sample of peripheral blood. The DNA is TGTGCCAGCAGCTTTCGGACAGCCTCCTACGAGCAGTACTTC. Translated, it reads CASSFRTASYEQYF.